This entry features one T cell receptor beta chain sequence. Its specificity is not known. Time point: patch test 3, about 24 weeks after DPC sensitization. As to treatment: therapeutic diphenylcyclopropenone sensitization with weekly scalp DPC. This entry is derived from a study of human T cells and chemical hapten exposure. CDR1 PRHDT and CDR2 FYEKMQ come from the germline V gene (reference sequence). The ends lost 1 base at V and 4 bases at J; junction bases unmatched: 9. This CDR3 has 17 residues. Findings and caveats of the study: Clustering by CDR3 similarity yielded significantly more large clusters from expanded TCRs than controls. TCRs at high frequency, those above 1 in 1000, did not change with DPC sensitization.

Within the library, unique molecular identifiers were attached to each individual cDNA molecule. TCRdb used MiXCR to reprocess the RACE reads, holding one entry per CDR3 protein. The sample includes 100,000 or so distinct CDR3 sequences, about 34% of them seen just once. The chain couples TRBV13 to TRBJ2-7; 11 positions agree with TRBD2. This TCR was sampled from a man in his forties with alopecia areata. Some clones in this sample may be carry-over from other donors' samples. Here the sequenced sample was whole blood, taken in connection with sensitization to the hapten diphenylcyclopropenone (DPC). CDR3 DNA sequence: TGTGCCAGCAGCTTAGACCTTAGCGGGAGGGCCGGGTACGAGCAGTACTTC. Residues: CASSLDLSGRAGYEQYF.